The 28 T cell receptor beta chains presented below share a single source sample, sequenced in a study of CD8+CD57+ T cells in acquired aplastic anemia. Profiles of TCR beta VDJ and CDR3 were generated from a genomic DNA template. From the reads, TCRdb called clonotypes with MiXCR, one entry per CDR3 protein. The sample lists about 270,000 distinct CDR3 sequences, about 56% occurring once. Sequencing was carried out using sorted CD4+, CD8+, or CD8+CD57+ T cells (not recorded which) from PBMCs. These receptors were collected from a human donor with severe aplastic anemia or a healthy control (not recorded which).

This clonotype was observed a few times. The rearrangement uses TRBV7-3 and TRBJ2-1; a weak D match, TRBD2 (5 bases). Germline CDR1 reads SGHTA; CDR2 reads FQGTGA. The CDR3 loop spans 15 amino acids. The V end lost 5 bases, the J end lost 0 bases, and 11 bases lay between the germline ends. The CDR3 coding sequence is TGTGCCAGCAGCGGTAGTGGGAGCTCCTACAATGAGCAGTTCTTC. This gives the protein CASSGSGSSYNEQFF.

This sequence joins TRBV7-2 and TRBJ2-2; 7 nucleotides align to TRBD2. Germline V gives CDR1 SGHTA, CDR2 FQGNSA. The CDR3 length is 14 residues. The V and J ends lost 3 bases and 6 bases, in that order; junction bases with no gene match: 4. The CDR3 region is CASSFGGGPGELFF. CDR3 in DNA: TGTGCCAGCAGCTTCGGGGGAGGGCCCGGGGAGCTGTTTTTT.

This clonotype was recorded at least ten times. The chain carries TRBV9 and TRBJ2-1, with D unresolved. The germline V gene encodes CDR1 SGDLS and CDR2 YYNGEE. With 0 bases removed from V and 9 bases from J, the gap between germline ends came to 10 bases. The CDR3 is 13 amino acids. CDR3 in DNA: TGTGCCAGCAGCGTAGCTCCCCCCGCTGAGCAGTTCTTC. Encoded protein: CASSVAPPAEQFF.

Remarks on this clonotype: Sequence at one end of the junction differs from germline and may be a read error. The gene calls are TRBV20-1 and TRBJ2-7; possible D gene TRBD1, 5 bases. Germline CDR1 is DFQATT and CDR2 is SNEGSKA (reference sequence). The CDR3 extends over 12 amino acids. DNA of the CDR3: TGCAGTGCGCAGACAGAAGATTACGAGCAGCACTTC. Translation gives CSAQTEDYEQHF.

As concerns this clonotype: Mismatch with germline at one junction end may stem from a read error. The chain is built from TRBV7-9 and TRBJ2-5; 8 bases line up with TRBD2. The CDR3 is 14 residues long. Germline V gene lookup returns CDR1 SEHNR and CDR2 FQNEAQ (reference sequence). In DNA form, the CDR3 reads TGTCCCAGCAGCCGTACTAGCGGCCAAGAGACCCAGTACTTC. It encodes CPSSRTSGQETQYF.

The V and J genes are TRBV4-2 and TRBJ2-1; 9 bases match TRBD2. V gave up 8 bases and J gave up 9 bases; unmatched junction bases: 8. This CDR3 spans 13 amino acids. Germline V gene data show CDR1 as LGHNA and CDR2 as YNFKEQ. CDR3 nucleotides: TGTGCCAGCGTAGCGGGAGAAGTCGGTGAGCAGTTCTTC. Its translation is CASVAGEVGEQFF.

This sequence joins TRBV24-1 and TRBJ1-5; a possible D gene is TRBD1 (5 bases). This CDR3 is 16 amino acids long. In germline, CDR1 is KGHDR, CDR2 SFDVKD. Trimming removed 3 bases from V and 11 bases from J, with 22 bases in between. CDR3 coding DNA: TGTGCCACCAGTGATCCCCTCCTGGGCGGGGGGGAGACCCAGCATTTT. It translates to CATSDPLLGGGETQHF.

Many counts were recorded for this clonotype. The V gene is TRBV7-2, the J gene TRBJ2-7, with D tentatively TRBD1 or TRBD2 (6 bases each). Germline values: CDR1 SGHTA, CDR2 FQGNSA. The V end lost 3 bases, the J end lost 5 bases, and 17 bases lay between the germline ends. This CDR3 spans 15 amino acids. CDR3 protein: CASSLAQGRSDEQYF. CDR3 coding DNA: TGTGCCAGCAGCTTGGCTCAGGGGAGGAGCGACGAGCAGTACTTC.

The rearrangement links TRBV10-2 to TRBJ1-5; 8 nucleotides agree with TRBD1. Per the germline V gene, CDR1 is WSHSY and CDR2 is SAAADI. The V segment lost 5 bases and the J segment 6 bases; nucleotides outside the gene matches: 6. The CDR3 consists of 14 residues. CDR3 protein: CASSNQGAIQPQHF. The CDR3 bases are TGCGCCAGCAGTAATCAGGGGGCAATTCAGCCCCAGCATTTT.

This clonotype was seen more than once but under ten times. In DNA form, the CDR3 reads TGTGCCAGCAGCTTCGGAGATGAGCAGTTCTTC. Its protein product is CASSFGDEQFF. The V and J genes are TRBV7-8 and TRBJ2-1, with unresolved D. The CDR3 covers 11 residues. Germline CDR1 is SGHVS and CDR2 is FQNEAQ. Trimming shortened V by 3 bases and J by 8 bases, and 5 bases separated the two germline ends.

This clonotype was detected ten times or more. This chain links TRBV7-8 with TRBJ2-1; 9 nucleotides align to TRBD1. V lost 1 base, J lost 7 bases, and 8 bases stayed unmatched. CDR3 length equals 16 residues. Germline V gene lookup returns CDR1 SGHVS and CDR2 FQNEAQ. DNA for the CDR3: TGTGCCAGCAGCTTAGTTGGGACAGGGACCGTAAATGAGCAGTTCTTC. Translated, it gives CASSLVGTGTVNEQFF.

Note on this clonotype: A junction boundary mismatches the germline segment, possibly from a read error. The V call is TRBV7-9, the J call TRBJ2-3; no reliable D call. The CDR3 sequence is 16 residues long. Germline V lookup: CDR1 SEHNR, CDR2 FQNEAQ (reference sequence). This chain's CDR3 is CANGNVLGLRTDTQYF. Written as DNA, the CDR3 is TGCGCCAACGGAAATGTCTTGGGTCTCCGCACAGATACGCAGTATTTT.

CDR3 sequence: CASSSGTGQYNEQFF. The CDR3 DNA follows: TGTGCCAGCAGCTCCGGGACAGGGCAGTACAATGAGCAGTTCTTC. The rearrangement links TRBV7-9 to TRBJ2-1; TRBD1 matches 9 bases. Germline V gene sequence: CDR1 SEHNR, CDR2 FQNEAQ (reference sequence). V lost 4 bases to trimming and J lost 4 bases; unmatched junction nucleotides: 5. The CDR3 spans 15 residues.

In its sample, this clonotype was seen many times. The chain combines TRBV10-3 with TRBJ2-7, with D unresolved. This CDR3 has 16 residues. Germline V gives CDR1 ENHRY, CDR2 SYGVKD. V dropped 8 bases and J dropped 0 bases, with 20 bases sitting between them. The CDR3 region has the DNA TGTGCCATCTCACCATTATCAGGCCAAAGCTCCTACGAGCAGTACTTC. This gives the protein CAISPLSGQSSYEQYF.

The CDR3 reads CAISSDLSSTDTQYF. In DNA, the CDR3 is TGTGCCATCAGTTCGGACCTCTCTAGCACAGATACGCAGTATTTT. V gene TRBV10-3 combines with J gene TRBJ2-3; D not certain. The CDR3 runs 15 residues. V lost 5 bases and J lost 0, with 12 bases in between. The germline V gene has CDR1 ENHRY and CDR2 SYGVKD.

V usage is TRBV19 and J usage is TRBJ1-1; D is undetermined. The CDR3 totals 14 residues. V gave up 4 bases and J gave up 1 base, with 10 bases separating them. In germline, CDR1 is LNHDA, CDR2 SQIVND (reference sequence). The CDR3 is CASSKPPTNTEAFF. In nucleotides, the CDR3 is TGTGCCAGTAGTAAGCCACCCACGAACACTGAAGCTTTCTTT.

The chain carries TRBV7-9 and TRBJ2-1, with 9 bases lining up with TRBD1. The CDR3 runs to 12 residues. Germline V gives CDR1 SEHNR, CDR2 FQNEAQ (reference sequence). V gave up 6 bases and J gave up 15 bases; unmatched junction bases: 9. The CDR3 region is CASRSGTGNPFF. The CDR3 DNA follows: TGTGCCAGCAGGTCCGGGACAGGGAATCCGTTCTTC.

The chain combines TRBV3-1 with TRBJ1-2; no firm D call. Germline V gene sequence: CDR1 LGHDT, CDR2 YNNKEL (reference sequence). This CDR3 has 16 amino acids. V lost 0 bases and J lost 4, with 15 bases in between. CDR3 sequence (DNA): TGTGCCAGCAGCCAAGAAAGCAGCGGACGCCCCTATGGCTACACCTTC. This sequence encodes CASSQESSGRPYGYTF.

There are a few counts of this clonotype. The V gene is TRBV2, the J gene TRBJ1-5, with 10 bases matching TRBD1. The V gene's germline CDR1 is SNHLY and CDR2 FYNNEI. The CDR3 has 16 residues. Trimming removed 3 bases from V and 4 bases from J; junction bases left unmatched: 6. CDR3 loop: CASSETGQGRNQPQHF. The CDR3, as DNA: TGTGCCAGCAGTGAGACGGGACAGGGGAGGAATCAGCCCCAGCATTTT. The variable domain in full, with the rest retrieved from reference TRBV2 and TRBJ1-5, is EPEVTQTPSHQVTQMGQEVILRCVPISNHLYFYWYRQILGQKVEFLVSFYNNEISEKSEIFDDQFSVERPDGSNFTLKIRSTKLEDSAMYFCASSETGQGRNQPQHFGDGTRLSIL.

The sample holds one count of this clonotype. This may arise from a read error, as a much more abundant clone is one base away. CDR3 amino acids: CASSYRVSTYEKLFF. CDR3 sequence (DNA): TGTGCCAGCAGTTACAGGGTCTCGACTTATGAAAAACTGTTTTTT. The rearrangement uses TRBV10-3 and TRBJ1-4; D perhaps matches TRBD1 (6 bases). This CDR3 has 15 amino acids. Germline V gives CDR1 ENHRY, CDR2 SYGVKD.

This clonotype was seen only a few times. The chain is built from TRBV5-1 and TRBJ2-7, with D uncertain. The CDR3 is 14 residues long. Germline V gene lookup returns CDR1 SGHRS and CDR2 YFSETQ. Trimming cost V 1 base and J 0 bases, with 8 bases left between them. CDR3 coding DNA: TGCGCCAGCAGCTTGTCGGTAAGCTCCTACGAGCAGTACTTC. It codes for CASSLSVSSYEQYF.

The CDR3 sequence is CSARNPGGADTQYF. The CDR3 bases are TGCAGTGCTAGAAACCCCGGTGGGGCAGATACGCAGTATTTT. This chain uses TRBV20-1 with TRBJ2-3; D remains unclear. V was pared by 2 bases and J by 4 bases, with 13 bases between. The length of the CDR3 is 14 residues. Germline-derived CDR1 and CDR2 are DFQATT and SNEGSKA (reference sequence).

Points on this clonotype: At one end, the junction sequence differs from germline, possibly due to a read error. The chain employs TRBV7-9 and TRBJ2-7; possible D gene TRBD2, 6 bases. CDR1 is SEHNR, CDR2 FQNEAQ, per germline (reference sequence). CDR3 length: 15 residues. The CDR3 region is CASSLAAGQSYEQYF. The CDR3 DNA sequence: TGTGCCAGCAGCCTAGCTGCGGGGCAGTCCTACGAGCAGTACTTC.

CDR3: CASSLIPEADTQYF. CDR3 sequence (DNA): TGCGCCAGCAGCCTAATACCAGAGGCAGATACGCAGTATTTT. The rearrangement links TRBV10-2 to TRBJ2-3; D uncertain. Germline lookup yields CDR1 WSHSY and CDR2 SAAADI. This CDR3 has 14 residues. Trimming took off 6 bases at V and 4 bases at J, with 14 bases between the two ends.

The chain combines TRBV4-1 with TRBJ2-2; 7 bases agree with TRBD1. The V segment lost 2 bases and the J segment 4 bases; nucleotides outside the gene matches: 4. CDR1 is MGHRA, CDR2 YSYEKL, per germline. The CDR3 totals 15 residues. CDR3 bases: TGCGCCAGCAGCCAATCGCCAGGGGGCACCGGGGAGCTGTTTTTT. Protein product: CASSQSPGGTGELFF.

Here the CDR3 DNA reads TGTGCCACCAGTGATTTGCCGGGGCGGGGCTACAATGAGCAGTTCTTC. It codes for CATSDLPGRGYNEQFF. The chain has TRBV24-1 and TRBJ2-1; D possibly corresponds to TRBD2 (6 bases). Per the germline V gene, CDR1 is KGHDR and CDR2 is SFDVKD. V lost 0 bases and J 3 bases, leaving 11 bases between the germline ends. This CDR3 is built from 16 residues.

CDR3 loop: CASSLPGAGANVLTF. CDR3 DNA sequence: TGTGCCAGCAGTTTACCAGGGGCAGGGGCCAACGTCCTGACTTTC. The V and J genes are TRBV28 and TRBJ2-6; D possibly corresponds to TRBD1 (6 bases). The CDR3 extends over 15 amino acids. V lost 2 bases and J lost 4, with 9 bases in between. Germline V gene data show CDR1 as MDHEN and CDR2 as SYDVKM.

This clonotype has a handful of counts. The rearrangement joins TRBV10-2 to TRBJ1-3; D remains unclear. In germline, CDR1 is WSHSY, CDR2 SAAADI. Trimming left V 4 bases short and J 0 bases short, with 19 bases between. The CDR3 has 18 residues. The CDR3 nucleotides are TGCGCCAGCAGTGGGTCCGGACGGACTTCGCCCTCTGGAAACACCATATATTTT. Its translation is CASSGSGRTSPSGNTIYF.